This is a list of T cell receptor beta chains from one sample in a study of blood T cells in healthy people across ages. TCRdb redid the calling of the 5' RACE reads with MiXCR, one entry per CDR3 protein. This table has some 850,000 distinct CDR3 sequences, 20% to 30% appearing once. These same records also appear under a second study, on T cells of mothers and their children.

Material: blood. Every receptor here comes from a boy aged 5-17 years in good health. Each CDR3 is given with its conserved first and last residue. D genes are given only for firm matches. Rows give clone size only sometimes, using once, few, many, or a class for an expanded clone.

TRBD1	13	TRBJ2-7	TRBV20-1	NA	CSAPTGPDYEQYF	TGCAGTGCACCGACAGGGCCGGACTACGAGCAGTACTTC
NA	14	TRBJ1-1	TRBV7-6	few	CASSFRRDPDEAFF	TGTGCCAGCAGCTTTCGCCGGGACCCTGATGAAGCTTTCTTT
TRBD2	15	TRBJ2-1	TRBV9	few	CASSVAAGGYNEQFF	TGTGCCAGCAGCGTAGCAGCGGGGGGATATAATGAGCAGTTCTTC
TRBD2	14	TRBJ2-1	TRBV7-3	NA	CASSPGLAPNEQFF	TGTGCCAGCAGCCCGGGACTAGCGCCCAATGAGCAGTTCTTC
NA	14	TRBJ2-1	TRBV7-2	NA	CASGQQGSHNEQFF	TGTGCCAGCGGCCAGCAGGGCTCGCACAATGAGCAGTTCTTC
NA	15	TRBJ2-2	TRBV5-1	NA	CAGSLEVDLTGELFF	TGCGCCGGCAGCTTGGAAGTAGATCTAACCGGGGAGCTGTTCTTT
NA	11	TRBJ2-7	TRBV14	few	CASSHGREQYF	TGTGCCAGCAGCCACGGGCGCGAGCAGTACTTC
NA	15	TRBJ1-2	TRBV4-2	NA	CASSQDNWEVYGYTF	TGTGCCAGCAGCCAAGATAATTGGGAAGTCTATGGCTACACCTTC
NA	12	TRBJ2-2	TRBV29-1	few	CSVRLTTGELFF	TGCAGCGTTCGCCTGACTACCGGGGAGCTGTTTTTT
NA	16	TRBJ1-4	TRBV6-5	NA	CASSYSRTTTNEKLFF	TGTGCCAGCAGTTACTCGAGAACAACAACTAATGAAAAACTGTTTTTT
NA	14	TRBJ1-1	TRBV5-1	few	CASSLLPRNTEAFF	TGCGCCAGCAGCTTGCTACCCAGGAACACTGAAGCTTTCTTT
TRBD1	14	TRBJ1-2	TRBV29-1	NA	CSVARTGVFDGYTF	TGCAGCGTTGCCCGCACAGGGGTCTTTGATGGCTACACCTTC
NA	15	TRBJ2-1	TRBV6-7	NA	CASSFTRGILKEQFF	TGTGCCAGCAGCTTTACCAGGGGAATACTCAAGGAGCAGTTCTTC
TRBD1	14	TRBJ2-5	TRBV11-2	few	CASSSAAGGETQYF	TGTGCCAGCAGCTCAGCAGCAGGGGGAGAGACCCAGTACTTC
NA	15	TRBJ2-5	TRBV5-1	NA	CASSLQGTVDETQYF	TGCGCCAGCAGCTTGCAGGGGACCGTCGATGAGACCCAGTACTTC
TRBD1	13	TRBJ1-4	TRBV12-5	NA	CAATGGSNEKLFF	TGTGCAGCAACAGGGGGCTCTAATGAAAAACTGTTTTTT
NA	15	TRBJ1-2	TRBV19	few	CASTYAEDIRSGYTF	TGTGCCAGTACCTATGCGGAGGACATCCGGAGTGGCTACACCTTC
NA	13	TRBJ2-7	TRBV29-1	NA	CSVGRGGSYEQYF	TGCAGCGTCGGGCGGGGCGGCTCCTACGAGCAGTACTTC
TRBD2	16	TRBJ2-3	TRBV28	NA	CASSLLGAGIADTQYF	TGTGCCAGCAGTTTATTAGGAGCGGGAATCGCAGATACGCAGTATTTT
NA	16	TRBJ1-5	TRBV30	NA	CAWSPRGGSGNQPQHF	TGTGCCTGGAGTCCCCGGGGGGGGTCGGGCAATCAGCCCCAGCATTTT
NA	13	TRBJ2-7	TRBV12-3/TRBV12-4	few	CASTDSGSYEQYF	TGTGCCAGCACCGACTCGGGCTCCTACGAGCAGTACTTC
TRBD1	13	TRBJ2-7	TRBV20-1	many	CSASYGTGNEQYF	TGCAGTGCAAGCTACGGGACAGGGAACGAGCAGTACTTC
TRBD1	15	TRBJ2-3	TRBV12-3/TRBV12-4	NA	CASTPQVQGTDTQYF	TGTGCCAGCACCCCACAGGTACAGGGGACAGATACGCAGTATTTT
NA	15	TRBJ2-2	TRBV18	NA	CASSPRDQGTGELFF	TGTGCCAGCTCACCTCGTGATCAGGGGACCGGGGAGCTGTTTTTT
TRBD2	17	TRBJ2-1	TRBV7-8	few	CASSFGLWGGSYNEQFF	TGTGCCAGCAGCTTTGGACTCTGGGGGGGGAGCTACAATGAGCAGTTCTTC
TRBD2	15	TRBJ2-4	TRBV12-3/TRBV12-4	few	CASSFGLAAKNIQYF	TGTGCCAGCAGTTTTGGACTAGCGGCCAAAAACATTCAGTACTTC
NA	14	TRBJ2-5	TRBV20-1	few	CSARDPRGQETQYF	TGTAGTGCTAGAGATCCGCGGGGCCAAGAGACCCAGTACTTC
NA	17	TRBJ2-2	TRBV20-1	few	CSARDPAEGSGTGELFF	TGCAGTGCTAGAGATCCGGCAGAGGGGTCGGGAACCGGGGAGCTGTTTTTT
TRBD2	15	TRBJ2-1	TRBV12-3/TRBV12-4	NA	CASHAGLGRYNEQFF	TGTGCCAGCCACGCGGGACTAGGAAGATACAATGAGCAGTTCTTC
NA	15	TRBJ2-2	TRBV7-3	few	CASSLGHTNTGELFF	TGTGCCAGCAGCTTAGGGCACACGAACACCGGGGAGCTGTTTTTT
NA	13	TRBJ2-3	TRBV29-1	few	CSVGQSSTDTQYF	TGCAGCGTAGGACAGTCTAGCACAGATACGCAGTATTTT
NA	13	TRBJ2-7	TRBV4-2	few	CTSSQSLVYEQYF	TGTACCAGCAGCCAGTCACTCGTCTACGAGCAGTACTTC
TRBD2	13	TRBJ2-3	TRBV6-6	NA	CASKLAVTDTQYF	TGTGCCAGCAAACTAGCGGTTACAGATACGCAGTATTTT
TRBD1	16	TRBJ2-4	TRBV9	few	CASSAVPGQGRNIQYF	TGTGCCAGCAGCGCGGTCCCGGGACAGGGGAGAAACATTCAGTACTTC
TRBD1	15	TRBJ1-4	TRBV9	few	CASSVMGQGGEKLFF	TGTGCCAGCAGCGTAATGGGACAGGGAGGCGAAAAACTGTTTTTT
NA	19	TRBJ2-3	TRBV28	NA	CASSPPDGDSGTGTDTQYF	TGTGCCAGCAGCCCTCCGGACGGAGATAGCGGAACCGGGACAGATACGCAGTATTTT
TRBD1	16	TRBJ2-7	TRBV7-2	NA	CASSLSAGQGRYEQYF	TGTGCCAGCAGCTTGTCGGCGGGACAGGGGAGGTACGAGCAGTACTTC
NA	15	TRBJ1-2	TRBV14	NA	CASSQERRPLYGYTF	TGTGCCAGCAGCCAAGAGCGTCGGCCGCTCTATGGCTACACCTTC
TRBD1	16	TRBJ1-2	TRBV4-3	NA	CASSQSTGTANYGYTF	TGCGCCAGCAGCCAATCGACAGGGACCGCTAACTATGGCTACACCTTC
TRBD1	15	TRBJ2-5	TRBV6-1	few	CASSEGQGLWETQYF	TGTGCCAGCAGTGAAGGACAGGGGCTCTGGGAGACCCAGTACTTC
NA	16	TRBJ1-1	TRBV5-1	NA	CASSLSGVPANTEAFF	TGCGCCAGCAGCCTCTCCGGGGTCCCGGCCAACACTGAAGCTTTCTTT
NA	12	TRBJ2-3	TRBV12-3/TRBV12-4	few	CASTLGTDTQYF	TGTGCCAGCACCTTGGGCACAGATACGCAGTATTTT
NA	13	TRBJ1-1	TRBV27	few	CASRPIWDTEAFF	TGTGCCAGCAGACCGATCTGGGACACTGAAGCTTTCTTT
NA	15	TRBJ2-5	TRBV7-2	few	CASSLESRVGETQYF	TGTGCCAGCAGCTTAGAGTCCAGGGTCGGGGAGACCCAGTACTTC
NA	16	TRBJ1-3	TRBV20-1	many	CSARRPGSSSGNTIYF	TGCAGTGCTCGCCGCCCCGGGAGCAGCTCTGGAAACACCATATATTTT
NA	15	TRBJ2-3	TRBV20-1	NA	CSAKQVRLSTDTQYF	TGCAGTGCTAAACAGGTCCGCTTGAGCACAGATACGCAGTATTTT
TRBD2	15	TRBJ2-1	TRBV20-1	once	CSAELLAGAYNEQFF	TGCAGTGCCGAACTACTAGCGGGGGCTTACAATGAGCAGTTCTTC